This TCR beta chain was captured in a study of radiotherapy plus CTLA-4 blockade in lung cancer. Germline CDR1 reads MNHEY; CDR2 reads SVGAGI. This CDR3 is 16 amino acids long. Trimming cost V 0 bases and J 1 base; bases outside gene matches: 5. The table came from immunoSEQ multiplex PCR; TCRdb's copy has only in-frame clones and leaves some out. This sample has approximately 90,000 clones, with roughly four fifths found just once. Note on this clone: Its specificity is not known.

Broader study findings: The study found tumor-derived TCR clones expanded in blood after radiotherapy plus ipilimumab.

The clonotype originates from a human donor with non-small cell lung cancer who had stable disease on radiotherapy plus ipilimumab. The sequencing here drew on peripheral blood, taken from a patient treated with radiotherapy plus ipilimumab. The J gene is TRBJ2-5, the V gene TRBV6-5, with 7 bases identical to TRBD2. The CDR3 nucleotides are TGTGCCAGCAGTTACTCGACAACGGGGGGCCAAGAGACCCAGTACTTC. Encoded protein: CASSYSTTGGQETQYF.